The rows below give T cell receptor beta chains drawn from one sample of a study of blood T cell repertoires in COVID-19. The assay was immunoSEQ multiplex PCR, and TCRdb's table has in-frame clones only and misses some. The profile shows more than 150,000 clones, over 70% of them singletons. Sequenced sample: peripheral blood. The receptors here all came from a woman aged 55-70 years with acute or convalescent COVID-19. Each CDR3 is given with its conserved first and last residue.

>TRBV6-5|TRBJ2-2
CASLGGAGELFF
>TRBV19|TRBJ1-2
CASSGAGVYGYTF
>TRBV18|TRBJ1-5
CASSPNLPGNNQPQHF
>TRBV27|TRBJ2-1
CARQAVYNEQFF
>TRBV24-1|TRBJ2-1
CATSDTSGGNNEQFF
>TRBV28|TRBJ1-2
CASSWTGGQIHGYTF
>TRBV29-1|TRBJ2-3
CSVVQDRGDTDTQYF
>TRBV30|TRBJ2-7
CAWSVEGSGGEQYF
>TRBV18|TRBJ1-6
CASSPRGQGDSPLHF
>TRBV6-5|TRBJ2-7
CASRRGQGSNYEQYF
>TRBV6-1|TRBJ2-7
CASSEGIIGGQYYEQYF
>TRBV29-1|TRBJ1-2
CSVGGRNYGYTF
>TRBV6-2/TRBV6-3|TRBJ1-5
CASSYSSIRDRGKNQPQHF
>TRBV18|TRBJ1-3
CASSQTTGNSGNTIYF
>TRBV6-5|TRBJ2-5
CASGRGREIQETQYF
>TRBV10-3|TRBJ2-5
CAISPTPGETQYF
>TRBV28|TRBJ1-1
CASSPGGGYTEAFF
>TRBV3-1/TRBV3-2|TRBJ1-1
CASSRRGRDEAFF
>TRBV19|TRBJ2-7
CASSTRGMTYEQYF
>TRBV28|TRBJ1-1
CASRLGTAGTEAFF
>TRBV18|TRBJ1-5
CASSPIRNQPQHF
>TRBV7-8|TRBJ2-1
CASSFRTSGVYNEQFF
>TRBV5-6|TRBJ2-5
CASSSVGGLETQYF